This T cell receptor beta chain was sequenced during a study of identical twins. Trimming took 3 bases from V and 3 from J, leaving 8 bases between them. The CDR3 has 13 amino acids. Germline-derived CDR1 and CDR2 are LGHDT and YNNKEL (reference sequence). TCRdb ran MiXCR on the 5' RACE reads and lists one entry per CDR3 protein. Among 100,000 or so distinct CDR3 sequences listed, less than 6.5% were seen once. V gene TRBV3-1 combines with J gene TRBJ1-1; no definite D call. Specimen: memory T cells sorted from blood. The receptor comes from a woman aged 50 to 60 in good health. This CDR3 reads CASSQGSHTEAFF. CDR3 nucleotides: TGTGCCAGCAGCCAGGGTAGTCACACTGAAGCTTTCTTT.